This entry lists 24 T cell receptor beta chains sequenced from one sample in a study of CD8 T cells in ankylosing spondylitis. TCRdb reprocessed the 5' RACE reads with MiXCR, giving one entry per CDR3 protein. The sample has 200,000 to 250,000 distinct CDR3 sequences, about 10% seen once. What was sequenced was blood, either unsorted or a sorted T cell fraction (not recorded which). All receptors come from a male donor with ankylosing spondylitis or in good health (not recorded which).

This clonotype has a handful of counts. The V and J genes are TRBV9 and TRBJ2-3; D is ambiguous. This CDR3 is built from 14 residues. Germline-derived CDR1 and CDR2 are SGDLS and YYNGEE. V was shortened by 0 bases and J by 5 bases, with 10 bases between the two germline ends. This CDR3 is CASSVVPQRDTQYF. The DNA of the CDR3 is TGTGCCAGCAGCGTAGTGCCTCAGAGAGATACGCAGTATTTT.

In this sample, this clonotype turned up many times. The gene calls are TRBV5-6 and TRBJ2-2; D is ambiguous. The length of the CDR3 is 14 residues. The germline gives CDR1 SGHDT, CDR2 YYEEEE. Trimming stripped 4 bases from V and 6 bases from J, with 13 bases between. CDR3 protein: CASSRALRPGELFF. The CDR3 coding sequence is TGTGCCAGCAGCCGGGCCCTCCGGCCCGGGGAGCTGTTTTTT.

This clonotype was found many times. V gene TRBV5-1 combines with J gene TRBJ1-1; D not certain. Looked up from germline, CDR1 is SGHRS and CDR2 is YFSETQ. CDR3 length equals 15 residues. The V and J ends lost 4 bases and 1 base respectively, with 14 bases between them. This CDR3 is CASSPGGRGNTEAFF. CDR3 DNA: TGCGCCAGCAGCCCGGGTGGGAGAGGGAACACTGAAGCTTTCTTT.

This clonotype occurred many times. The rearrangement uses TRBV6-6 and TRBJ2-5; D unresolved. The CDR3 is 12 amino acids. The V gene lost 4 bases and the J gene lost 7 bases, with 10 bases spanning the gap. Germline assignment: CDR1 MNHNY and CDR2 SVGAGI (reference sequence). The CDR3 region is CASSFGMLTQYF. In DNA, the CDR3 is TGTGCCAGCAGTTTCGGTATGCTGACCCAGTACTTC.

Concerning this clonotype: This may stem from a read error, because a much larger clone lies one nucleotide away. CDR3 coding DNA: TGTGCCAGCAGTTGGGGAGGTATCTCCTACGAGCAGTACTTC. It codes for CASSWGGISYEQYF. The rearrangement uses TRBV6-5 and TRBJ2-7, with a weak D call TRBD2 (6 bases). The germline CDR1 and CDR2 sequences are MNHEY and SVGAGI. The CDR3 runs 14 residues. Trimming took 4 bases from V and 0 from J, leaving 10 bases between them.

This clonotype was observed at least ten times. DNA of the CDR3: TGTGCCAGCAGCTTAGAGAACTCTGGAAACACCATATATTTT. It yields the protein CASSLENSGNTIYF. The V gene is TRBV7-9, the J gene TRBJ1-3; D unresolved. V lost 1 base to trimming and J lost 0 bases, with 4 bases between them. Germline CDR1 is SEHNR and CDR2 is FQNEAQ (reference sequence). The CDR3 contains 14 residues.

This clonotype was counted at least ten times. The chain combines TRBV6-1 with TRBJ1-4, with D maybe TRBD1 (5 bases). V shed 0 bases and J shed 8 bases, with 13 bases lying between them. This CDR3 comprises 15 residues. Germline CDR1 MNHNS, CDR2 SASEGT. CDR3 loop: CASSEAGKGWEKLFF. The CDR3 DNA is TGTGCCAGCAGTGAAGCCGGAAAGGGGTGGGAAAAACTGTTTTTT.

V usage is TRBV7-9 and J usage is TRBJ2-7; no firm D call. V was trimmed by 8 bases and J by 5 bases, leaving 19 bases between them. The CDR3 sequence is 14 residues long. Germline V gene data show CDR1 as SEHNR and CDR2 as FQNEAQ (reference sequence). The CDR3 nucleotides are TGTGCCAGCGGCCCCGGGCCCCCCTTGCACGAGCAGTACTTC. It specifies CASGPGPPLHEQYF.

This clonotype was observed many times. This chain connects TRBV7-9 to TRBJ2-3; 13 positions agree with TRBD2. The germline CDR1 and CDR2 sequences are SEHNR and FQNEAQ (reference sequence). CDR3 length equals 17 residues. V lost 5 bases, J lost 0 bases, and 5 bases stayed unmatched. The CDR3 region is CASSVGTSGASTDTQYF. The CDR3, as DNA: TGTGCCAGCAGCGTCGGGACTAGCGGGGCCAGCACAGATACGCAGTATTTT.

Note on this clonotype: Relative to the germline gene, one junction end is altered; a read error may explain this. The CDR3 protein is CRVGNTDTQYF. CDR3 coding DNA: TGTAGGGTAGGAAACACAGATACGCAGTATTTT. This chain uses TRBV20-1 with TRBJ2-3; D gene unclear. The CDR3 has 11 amino acids. Germline V gene data show CDR1 as DFQATT and CDR2 as SNEGSKA (reference sequence).

This clonotype was seen at least ten times. This chain joins TRBV6-5 and TRBJ2-7; the match to TRBD1 covers 7 bases. The CDR3 runs to 14 residues. Germline loops: CDR1 MNHEY, CDR2 SVGAGI. V lost 4 bases and J lost 0; bases outside the gene matches: 3. In DNA, the CDR3 is TGTGCCAGCAGTTGGGACAGCCTCTCCTACGAGCAGTACTTC. This codes for CASSWDSLSYEQYF.

This clonotype was counted ten times or more. This sequence joins TRBV5-1 and TRBJ1-4; D gene unclear. This CDR3 comprises 15 residues. Deletions cut 3 bases from V and 10 bases from J, with 19 bases between. Germline CDR1 is SGHRS and CDR2 is YFSETQ. The CDR3: CASSSDLTDHGKLFF. The CDR3 DNA follows: TGCGCCAGCAGCTCCGACCTCACGGACCACGGAAAACTGTTTTTT.

At least ten counts were recorded for this clonotype. The J gene is TRBJ1-5, the V gene TRBV6-2 or TRBV6-3; D is unresolved. CDR1 is MNHEY, CDR2 SVGEGT, per germline. This CDR3 has 15 residues. Trimming removed 2 bases at V and 0 bases at J, with 8 bases between. This CDR3 reads CASSYGVDSNQPQHF. CDR3 nucleotide sequence: TGTGCCAGCAGTTACGGGGTAGATAGCAATCAGCCCCAGCATTTT.

Only a few counts were recorded for this clonotype. The genes are TRBV7-6 and TRBJ2-3; tentative D call: TRBD2 (6 bases). The V gene's germline CDR1 is SGHVS and CDR2 FNYEAQ. V was trimmed by 5 bases and J by 4 bases, leaving 16 bases between them. The CDR3 runs to 15 residues. As DNA, the CDR3 is TGTGCCAGCAGCCGACGAGGGACTTTCTCAGATACGCAGTATTTT. Its translation: CASSRRGTFSDTQYF.

This clonotype showed up just a few times. The chain carries TRBV7-2 and TRBJ2-1, with TRBD2 identical over 7 bases. Germline CDR1 is SGHTA and CDR2 is FQGNSA. V was clipped by 6 bases and J by 3 bases; unmatched bases: 11. The CDR3 has 16 amino acids. CDR3 bases: TGTGCCAGCAGACCCCATGGGGGGGGGAACTACAATGAGCAGTTCTTC. Its translation is CASRPHGGGNYNEQFF.

This clonotype was counted many times. The chain uses TRBV3-1 and TRBJ2-2; no reliable D call. Germline V CDR1 and CDR2: LGHDT, YNNKEL (reference sequence). V gave up 6 bases and J gave up 1 base, with 12 bases separating them. The CDR3 covers 15 residues. CDR3 nucleotides: TGTGCCAGCAGTCCTCGGACGGGGAACACCGGGGAGCTGTTTTTT. Its translation is CASSPRTGNTGELFF.

This chain connects TRBV15 to TRBJ2-4; TRBD2 aligns across 13 bases. The CDR3 runs to 17 residues. With 5 bases clipped from V and 2 bases from J, the junction kept 6 bases outside the gene matches. From germline, CDR1 is LNHNV and CDR2 YYDKDF (reference sequence). CDR3 sequence (DNA): TGTGCCACCAGCGGATTACTAGCGGGGGGGCCCAAAAACATTCAGTACTTC. This translates into CATSGLLAGGPKNIQYF.

This clonotype was seen many times. J is TRBJ2-1 and V is TRBV7-2; D uncertain. The CDR3 has 15 residues. V shed 0 bases and J shed 0 bases, with 6 bases lying between them. Germline V gene sequence: CDR1 SGHTA, CDR2 FQGNSA. CDR3 DNA sequence: TGTGCCAGCAGCTTAGCTTGGGCCTCCTACAATGAGCAGTTCTTC. Its translation is CASSLAWASYNEQFF.

The rearrangement joins TRBV7-2 to TRBJ2-7; D may match TRBD1 or TRBD2 (6 bases each). CDR1 is SGHTA and CDR2 is FQGNSA in the germline V gene. This CDR3 spans 16 amino acids. V was cut by 1 base and J by 1 base, with 14 bases left in between. CDR3 sequence: CASSLVGGEISYEQYF. The CDR3 DNA is TGTGCCAGCAGCTTAGTCGGGGGCGAAATTTCCTACGAGCAGTACTTC. The whole variable domain, remainder taken from reference TRBV7-2 and TRBJ2-7, is GAGVSQSPSNKVTEKGKDVELRCDPISGHTALYWYRQSLGQGLEFLIYFQGNSAPDKSGLPSDRFSAERTGGSVSTLTIQRTQQEDSAVYLCASSLVGGEISYEQYFGPGTRLTVT.

This clonotype occurred many times. V usage is TRBV20-1 and J usage is TRBJ1-6; 7 bases are a match to TRBD1. V was pared by 5 bases and J by 7 bases, with 11 bases of the junction left unmatched. CDR1 and CDR2 (germline): DFQATT, SNEGSKA (reference sequence). This CDR3 spans 15 amino acids. The CDR3 protein is CSALQGLSVNSPLHF. CDR3 bases: TGCAGTGCTTTACAGGGGCTCTCTGTCAATTCACCCCTCCACTTT.

This clonotype has a count of ten or more. The chain joins TRBV5-8 to TRBJ2-3; the match to TRBD2 covers 9 bases. V shed 5 bases, J shed 2 bases, and the junction held 12 bases outside the gene matches. CDR3 length equals 17 residues. Germline lookup yields CDR1 SGHTS and CDR2 YDEGEE. The CDR3 coding sequence is TGTGCCAGCAGGCCTACTGGGCGGGGGGGCCTCACAGATACGCAGTATTTT. Its translation: CASRPTGRGGLTDTQYF. Full variable domain (outside the CDR3, taken from reference TRBV5-8 and TRBJ2-3): EAGVTQSPTHLIKTRGQQATLRCSPISGHTSVYWYQQALGLGLQFLLWYDEGEERNRGNFPPRFSGRQFPNYSSELNVNALELEDSALYLCASRPTGRGGLTDTQYFGPGTRLTVL.

The V call is TRBV5-1, the J call TRBJ2-1; TRBD1 might be the D (5 bases). The CDR3 length is 19 residues. Trimming pared 0 bases from V and 6 bases from J, leaving 25 bases between. Germline V gives CDR1 SGHRS, CDR2 YFSETQ. CDR3 nucleotides: TGCGCCAGCAGCTTGGCGCTCCACATTAGGGGTACTGGGGTCAATGAGCAGTTCTTC. It codes for CASSLALHIRGTGVNEQFF.

The table lists this clonotype with many counts. This rearrangement joins TRBV12-3 or TRBV12-4 to TRBJ2-5; no clear D gene. There are 14 residues in the CDR3. Trimming stripped 2 bases from V and 1 base from J, with 8 bases between. The CDR3 spells CASSLSDLQETQYF. The CDR3 coding sequence is TGTGCCAGCAGTTTATCCGACCTCCAAGAGACCCAGTACTTC.

This clonotype was seen more than once but under ten times. The rearrangement links TRBV11-2 to TRBJ2-1; D might be TRBD1 (5 bases). V was cut by 0 bases and J by 3 bases, with 9 bases left in between. The CDR3 extends over 15 amino acids. From germline, CDR1 is SGHAT and CDR2 FQNNGV. CDR3 amino acids: CASSLDGQNYNEQFF. For the CDR3, the DNA is TGTGCCAGCAGCTTAGATGGACAAAACTACAATGAGCAGTTCTTC.